The 25 T cell receptor beta chains reported below all come from one sample, sequenced in a study of early T cells in non-severe SARS-CoV-2 infection. TCRdb called the 5' RACE reads again in MiXCR, with one record for every CDR3 protein. The profile shows roughly 80,000 distinct CDR3 sequences, over 9% of them singletons. Specimen: whole blood, collected at baseline. Receptor source: an adult who was a healthcare worker with PCR-confirmed SARS-CoV-2 infection or an uninfected control (not recorded which).

This clonotype was detected many times. V is TRBV20-1 and J is TRBJ1-1, with D unresolved. Germline values: CDR1 DFQATT, CDR2 SNEGSKA (reference sequence). This CDR3 has 14 residues. V shed 5 bases and J shed 1 base, with 14 bases lying between them. The CDR3, as DNA: TGCAGTGCTGACCCGGGCCTGACGAACACTGAAGCTTTCTTT. It specifies CSADPGLTNTEAFF.

The rearrangement joins TRBV5-1 to TRBJ2-4, with D maybe TRBD1 (5 bases). There are 16 residues in the CDR3. CDR1 SGHRS and CDR2 YFSETQ come from the germline V gene. Between the trimmed V and J ends, which lost 1 base and 1 base, there was a span of 12 bases. CDR3 amino acids: CASSLLDMGAKNIQYF. The CDR3 DNA is TGCGCCAGCAGCTTGTTGGACATGGGGGCCAAAAACATTCAGTACTTC. Drawing the rest from reference TRBV5-1 and TRBJ2-4, the complete variable domain is KAGVTQTPRYLIKTRGQQVTLSCSPISGHRSVSWYQQTPGQGLQFLFEYFSETQRNKGNFPGRFSGRQFSNSRSEMNVSTLELGDSALYLCASSLLDMGAKNIQYFGAGTRLSVL.

This clonotype was observed many times. The CDR3 is CASSRQGAIGSGTEAFF. CDR3 DNA sequence: TGCGCCAGCAGCAGACAGGGGGCGATCGGATCGGGCACTGAAGCTTTCTTT. The V gene is TRBV5-1, the J gene TRBJ1-1; 10 bases match TRBD1. The CDR3 totals 17 residues. Per the germline V gene, CDR1 is SGHRS and CDR2 is YFSETQ. The trim removed 4 bases at V and 4 bases at J, leaving 13 bases unmatched.

V gene TRBV11-2 combines with J gene TRBJ1-1, with 8 positions matching TRBD1. The CDR3 consists of 12 residues. V shed 4 bases, J shed 11 bases, and the junction held 6 bases outside the gene matches. The germline V gene encodes CDR1 SGHAT and CDR2 FQNNGV. The CDR3 here is CASSSGQGEAFF. The CDR3 DNA reads as TGTGCCAGCAGCTCCGGACAGGGCGAGGCTTTCTTT. Together with reference TRBV11-2 and TRBJ1-1, the CDR3 gives the full variable domain: EAGVAQSPRYKIIEKRQSVAFWCNPISGHATLYWYQQILGQGPKLLIQFQNNGVVDDSQLPKDRFSAERLKGVDSTLKIQPAKLEDSAVYLCASSSGQGEAFFGQGTRLTVV.

The chain recombines TRBV20-1 with TRBJ1-4, with D possibly being TRBD1 (5 bases). V gave up 6 bases and J gave up 2 bases, with 16 bases separating them. CDR1 DFQATT and CDR2 SNEGSKA come from the germline V gene (reference sequence). The CDR3 totals 15 residues. CDR3: CSATSPGGTNEKLFF. The CDR3 bases are TGCAGTGCCACGTCTCCGGGGGGGACTAATGAAAAACTGTTTTTT.

In this sample, this clonotype turned up a few times. This sequence joins TRBV25-1 and TRBJ2-5; no firm D call. Trimming pared 6 bases from V and 3 bases from J, leaving 5 bases between. Per germline, CDR1 MGHDK and CDR2 SYGVNS. The length of the CDR3 is 11 residues. CDR3 DNA sequence: TGTGCCAGCAGAGCCAAAGAGACCCAGTACTTC. The encoded protein is CASRAKETQYF.

J is TRBJ1-6 and V is TRBV6-6; 7 bases align to TRBD1. With 2 bases clipped from V and 8 bases from J, the junction kept 0 bases outside the gene matches. CDR1 and CDR2 (germline): MNHNY, SVGAGI (reference sequence). The CDR3 has 13 amino acids. The CDR3 DNA reads as TGTGCCAGCAGTTACGGGACAGATTCACCCCTCCACTTT. Protein: CASSYGTDSPLHF.

The chain uses TRBV4-2 and TRBJ2-3; tentative D call: TRBD2 (5 bases). The germline V and J ends were trimmed by 0 bases and 11 bases, with 15 bases remaining between them. The CDR3 is 14 residues long. The V gene's germline CDR1 is LGHNA and CDR2 YNFKEQ. The CDR3 region is CASSQDRASSGQYF. The CDR3 coding sequence is TGTGCCAGCAGCCAAGATAGGGCTAGCTCGGGGCAGTATTTT.

This clonotype was counted at least ten times. This chain joins TRBV5-1 and TRBJ2-1; 7 positions match TRBD1. V lost 4 bases to trimming and J lost 8 bases; unmatched junction nucleotides: 12. The CDR3 has 15 residues. Germline lookup yields CDR1 SGHRS and CDR2 YFSETQ. CDR3: CASSNLGTAWDEQFF. The CDR3 nucleotides read TGCGCCAGCAGCAACTTAGGGACAGCATGGGATGAGCAGTTCTTC.

This clonotype was observed at least ten times. This chain connects TRBV12-3 or TRBV12-4 to TRBJ1-1; no firm D call. The CDR3 runs 13 residues. The V end was cut by 1 base, the J end by 5 bases, with 8 bases between. The CDR3 loop reads CASSLVLRTEAFF. The CDR3 nucleotides read TGTGCCAGCAGTTTAGTTTTGCGGACTGAAGCTTTCTTT.

The gene calls are TRBV4-1 and TRBJ2-5, with TRBD1 as a possible D gene (5 bases). CDR1 and CDR2 from the germline V gene are MGHRA and YSYEKL. The CDR3 covers 13 residues. Trimming pared 4 bases from V and 4 bases from J, leaving 10 bases between. In DNA, the CDR3 is TGCGCCAGCAGCCTCCAGGGAACAGAGACCCAGTACTTC. The encoded protein is CASSLQGTETQYF.

The chain couples TRBV7-8 to TRBJ2-3; weak D call: TRBD2 (5 bases). The CDR3 consists of 15 residues. Germline CDR1 and CDR2: SGHVS and FQNEAQ. V dropped 5 bases and J dropped 1 base, with 13 bases sitting between them. Written as DNA, the CDR3 is TGTGCCAGCAGCCAGTCTCTCGGGGGCACAGATACGCAGTATTTT. Its translation: CASSQSLGGTDTQYF.

V is TRBV5-1 and J is TRBJ1-4; maybe TRBD1 (5 bases). Trimming took 0 bases from V and 4 from J, leaving 10 bases between them. The CDR3 runs 15 residues. In germline, CDR1 is SGHRS, CDR2 YFSETQ. The CDR3 coding sequence is TGCGCCAGCAGCTTGGAGGGGATCCATAATGAAAAACTGTTTTTT. Translation: CASSLEGIHNEKLFF.

This clonotype was counted many times. The chain is built from TRBV29-1 and TRBJ2-7; D is possibly TRBD2 (5 bases). The CDR3 is made up of 12 amino acids. With 7 bases removed from V and 4 bases from J, the gap between germline ends came to 14 bases. Germline CDR1 is SQVTM and CDR2 is ANQGSEA. The CDR3 is CSAQRGSYEQYF. CDR3 DNA: TGCAGCGCCCAACGGGGTTCTTACGAGCAGTACTTC.

This clonotype was recorded a few times. V is TRBV5-1 and J is TRBJ1-2; TRBD1 might be the D (5 bases). The CDR3 is made up of 14 amino acids. Germline CDR1 reads SGHRS; CDR2 reads YFSETQ. V lost 3 bases to trimming and J lost 8 bases, with 17 bases between them. The CDR3 nucleotides are TGCGCCAGCAGCTCTGGCCGGGACGAAGGGGGCTACACCTTC. Its translation: CASSSGRDEGGYTF.

A few counts support this clonotype. V is TRBV10-3 and J is TRBJ2-7; unclear D gene. Looked up from germline, CDR1 is ENHRY and CDR2 is SYGVKD. The CDR3 is 12 residues long. V gave up 6 bases and J gave up 0 bases, with 6 bases separating them. The CDR3 region has the DNA TGTGCCATCAGCAGTTCCTCCTACGAGCAGTACTTC. Translating gives CAISSSSYEQYF.

This clonotype has just a few counts. The chain couples TRBV6-4 to TRBJ2-2; TRBD1 matches at 8 bases. The CDR3 length is 16 residues. V dropped 0 bases and J dropped 1; count of bases not matched to a gene: 1. The germline CDR1 and CDR2 sequences are MRHNA and SNTAGT. The CDR3 DNA reads as TGTGCCAGCAGTGACTCCGGGACAGGGAACACCGGGGAGCTGTTTTTT. Residues: CASSDSGTGNTGELFF.

This sequence joins TRBV10-3 and TRBJ2-1; 11 nucleotides agree with TRBD2. CDR3 length: 15 residues. Germline V gives CDR1 ENHRY, CDR2 SYGVKD. The V gene end was trimmed by 5 bases and the J gene end by 3 bases; junction bases not matched to a gene: 3. CDR3 sequence: CAISFLAGGYNEQFF. In DNA, the CDR3 is TGTGCCATCAGTTTTCTAGCGGGGGGCTACAATGAGCAGTTCTTC.

With respect to this clonotype: Possible read error: a much larger clone is one base away. The chain carries TRBV7-9 and TRBJ1-6; no clear D. Germline V gene lookup returns CDR1 SEHNR and CDR2 FQNEAQ (reference sequence). The CDR3 loop spans 12 amino acids. CDR3 amino acids: CASSLRNSALHF. The DNA for the CDR3 is TGTGCCAGCAGCTTAAGGAATTCAGCCCTCCACTTT.

This clonotype was counted ten times or more. The chain carries TRBV29-1 and TRBJ2-3, with 11 positions matching TRBD2. J was trimmed by 2 bases and V by 5 bases; bases with no gene match: 6. Looked up from germline, CDR1 is SQVTM and CDR2 is ANQGSEA. The CDR3 runs to 15 residues. The CDR3 spells CSVIPSGGLTDTQYF. For the CDR3, the DNA is TGCAGCGTTATCCCTAGCGGGGGGCTCACAGATACGCAGTATTTT.

This clonotype is classed as medium-sized. The chain employs TRBV20-1 and TRBJ1-5; D is uncertain. The V end was cut by 6 bases, the J end by 7 bases, with 19 bases between. The germline V gene has CDR1 DFQATT and CDR2 SNEGSKA (reference sequence). The CDR3 sequence is 14 residues long. The CDR3 sequence is CSAQPGREHQPQHF. In nucleotides, the CDR3 is TGCAGTGCCCAGCCCGGGAGGGAGCACCAGCCCCAGCATTTT.

On this clonotype itself: The junction differs from germline at one of its ends, possibly a read error. The chain recombines TRBV18 with TRBJ1-1; D might be TRBD1 (5 bases). The CDR3 has 17 amino acids. CDR1 is KGHSH and CDR2 is LQKENI in the germline V gene. CDR3 sequence: CASSSQGNIALNPEAFF. The DNA of the CDR3 is TGTGCCAGCTCATCCCAGGGCAACATAGCTTTGAACCCTGAAGCTTTCTTT.

The gene calls are TRBV9 and TRBJ2-2; D unclear. V gave up 6 bases and J gave up 0 bases, with 3 bases separating them. CDR1 and CDR2 from the germline V gene are SGDLS and YYNGEE. This CDR3 has 12 amino acids. The CDR3: CASTPNTGELFF. The CDR3 coding sequence is TGTGCCAGCACACCGAACACCGGGGAGCTGTTTTTT.

This clonotype has only a few counts. The V call is TRBV9, the J call TRBJ2-3, with 7 bases fitting TRBD2. This CDR3 has 13 amino acids. From germline, CDR1 is SGDLS and CDR2 YYNGEE. V shed 0 bases and J 13 bases; nucleotides not matched to a gene: 8. In DNA form, the CDR3 reads TGTGCCAGCAGCGTAGTAGGCGGGGGACTGGAGTATTTT. It yields the protein CASSVVGGGLEYF.

This clonotype occurred a few times. The CDR3 DNA reads TGTGCCAGCAGTGACCGACCAGGGGTCCCCCAAGAGACCCAGTACTTC. As protein: CASSDRPGVPQETQYF. The J gene is TRBJ2-5, the V gene TRBV25-1; tentatively, D is TRBD1 (6 bases). Per germline, CDR1 MGHDK and CDR2 SYGVNS. CDR3 size: 16 residues. V lost 3 bases to trimming and J lost 1 base, with 15 bases between them.